The rows below give T cell receptor beta chains drawn from one sample of a study of blood T cell repertoires in COVID-19. TCRdb's table, derived via immunoSEQ multiplex PCR, lists solely in-frame clones and lacks some. The sample lists approximately 240,000 clones; 65% to 85% were seen once. Sequencing was performed on peripheral blood. The origin of the receptors is a woman aged 40 to 50 with active or convalescent COVID-19. Each CDR3 is given with its conserved first and last residue. Each record gives: D gene, J gene, clone size, V gene, CDR3 DNA, CDR3 protein. A D gene is named only where the DNA matches it firmly. Some rows have no size entry. The others give once, few or many, or a class for an expanded clone.

D: -; J: TRBJ1-4; size: -; V: TRBV7-9; DNA: TGTGCCAGCAGCTTAGTTACAGCCGCAACTAATGAAAAACTGTTTTTT; CDR3: CASSLVTAATNEKLFF
D: -; J: TRBJ1-2; size: -; V: TRBV29-1; DNA: TGCAGCGTTGTAAGCGGGGCCCTTAACTATGGCTACACCTTC; CDR3: CSVVSGALNYGYTF
D: -; J: TRBJ1-5; size: -; V: TRBV10-3; DNA: TGTGCCATCAGTGTCTCAGGGTCCCCCAATCAGCCCCAGCATTTT; CDR3: CAISVSGSPNQPQHF
D: TRBD1; J: TRBJ1-2; size: once; V: TRBV9; DNA: TGTGCCAGCAGCGTAGCAACGACAGGGGGCAACTATGGCTACACCTTC; CDR3: CASSVATTGGNYGYTF
D: -; J: TRBJ2-7; size: -; V: TRBV10-1; DNA: TGCGCCAGCAGTGAGGGGGCAGGGGTCTCCTACGAGCAGTACTTC; CDR3: CASSEGAGVSYEQYF
D: TRBD1; J: TRBJ1-1; size: -; V: TRBV27; DNA: TGTGCCAGCAGTTTCTCAGGGGGCTTTAAGACTTTCTTT; CDR3: CASSFSGGFKTFF
D: -; J: TRBJ1-4; size: -; V: TRBV4-1; DNA: TGCGCCAGCAGCCAAGAATTAGCCTCAATTGCAACTAATGAAAAACTGTTTTTT; CDR3: CASSQELASIATNEKLFF
D: TRBD2; J: TRBJ2-3; size: -; V: TRBV5-1; DNA: TGCGCCAGCAATAATCTGGCTAGCGGGAGCACAGATACGCAGTATTTT; CDR3: CASNNLASGSTDTQYF
D: -; J: TRBJ1-5; size: -; V: TRBV18; DNA: TGTGCCAGCTCACCACCGGGAGGGTACCATAGCAATCAGCCCCAGCATTTT; CDR3: CASSPPGGYHSNQPQHF
D: TRBD1; J: TRBJ1-1; size: -; V: TRBV6-2/TRBV6-3; DNA: TGTGCCAGCAGTTACCCAATGTCGTTCCGGGACAGGGTCGAAACTGAAGCTTTCTTT; CDR3: CASSYPMSFRDRVETEAFF
D: -; J: TRBJ1-5; size: -; V: TRBV11-2; DNA: TGTGCCAGCAGTCTATCTAGCAATCAGCCCCAGCATTTT; CDR3: CASSLSSNQPQHF
D: TRBD1; J: TRBJ2-1; size: -; V: TRBV24-1; DNA: TGTGCCACCAGTGATCCCGGACAGGGGGCTGGTGAGCAGTTCTTC; CDR3: CATSDPGQGAGEQFF
D: -; J: TRBJ1-5; size: -; V: TRBV7-2; DNA: TGTGCCAGCAGCTTAGCGGTGGGGGCTCGGCAGCCCCAGCATTTT; CDR3: CASSLAVGARQPQHF
D: TRBD1; J: TRBJ2-5; size: -; V: TRBV5-6; DNA: TGTGCCAGCGGGGGACAGGGTCGGGAAGAGACCCAGTACTTC; CDR3: CASGGQGREETQYF
D: TRBD2; J: TRBJ2-3; size: -; V: TRBV6-4; DNA: TGTGCCAGCAGTGACGGGACTAGCGGGGAAGATACGCAGTATTTT; CDR3: CASSDGTSGEDTQYF
D: TRBD2; J: TRBJ2-5; size: -; V: TRBV25-1; DNA: TGTGCCAGCAGTGAGGGGGGTAGCGGGGGTTCGTGGGAGACCCAGTACTTC; CDR3: CASSEGGSGGSWETQYF
D: -; J: TRBJ2-2; size: -; V: TRBV6-5; DNA: TGTGCCAGCAGTTTCCAGACTAGGGGCGGGGAGCTGTTTTTT; CDR3: CASSFQTRGGELFF
D: TRBD1; J: TRBJ1-5; size: -; V: TRBV19; DNA: TGTGCCAGTACCACGGACAGGGGGAGCAATCAGCCCCAGCATTTT; CDR3: CASTTDRGSNQPQHF
D: -; J: TRBJ1-2; size: -; V: TRBV3-1/TRBV3-2; DNA: TGTGCCAGCAGCCAAAAGGCCCCCGGGGGCTACACCTTC; CDR3: CASSQKAPGGYTF
D: -; J: TRBJ1-1; size: -; V: TRBV5-1; DNA: TGCGCCAGCAGCCTGGATATGAACACTGAAGCTTTCTTT; CDR3: CASSLDMNTEAFF
D: -; J: TRBJ1-1; size: -; V: TRBV3-1/TRBV3-2; DNA: TGTGCCAGCAGCCAAGTTACAGACGTGAACACTGAAGCTTTCTTT; CDR3: CASSQVTDVNTEAFF
D: -; J: TRBJ1-1; size: once; V: TRBV2; DNA: TGTGCCAGCACGGGGTTTGGTGCTGAAGCTTTCTTT; CDR3: CASTGFGAEAFF
D: -; J: TRBJ1-1; size: -; V: TRBV5-5; DNA: TGTGCCAGCAGCCCGCTCCAGGGGTCTAGAACTGAAGCTTTCTTT; CDR3: CASSPLQGSRTEAFF
D: -; J: TRBJ2-2; size: -; V: TRBV12-5; DNA: TGTGCTAGTGGTTTCGGGCGGGGAGGATCCGGGGAGCTGTTTTTT; CDR3: CASGFGRGGSGELFF
D: -; J: TRBJ1-4; size: -; V: TRBV18; DNA: TGTGCCAGCTCCCCTTTAGGGGAAGATGAAAAACTGTTTTTT; CDR3: CASSPLGEDEKLFF
D: -; J: TRBJ2-5; size: -; V: TRBV5-1; DNA: TGCGCCAGCAGATCCCGAGGGACCCAGTACTTC; CDR3: CASRSRGTQYF
D: -; J: TRBJ1-2; size: -; V: TRBV5-1; DNA: TGCGCCAGCAGCTTCGACAGTGGCTATGGCTACACCTTC; CDR3: CASSFDSGYGYTF
D: TRBD1; J: TRBJ1-5; size: -; V: TRBV6-5; DNA: TGTGCCAGCAGTCCAGGACAGGGAGGTCAGCCCCAGCATTTT; CDR3: CASSPGQGGQPQHF
D: TRBD1; J: TRBJ1-3; size: -; V: TRBV5-1; DNA: TGCGCCAGCAGCTTACAGGGGGCCTCTGGAAACACCATATATTTT; CDR3: CASSLQGASGNTIYF
D: TRBD2; J: TRBJ2-7; size: few; V: TRBV28; DNA: TGTGCCAGCAGCCCATGGGGACTAGCGGACGAGCAGTACTTC; CDR3: CASSPWGLADEQYF
D: TRBD1; J: TRBJ2-2; size: many; V: TRBV11-2; DNA: TGTGCCAGCAGCTCCCCCGGGACAGGGGGCTGGCTGTTTTTT; CDR3: CASSSPGTGGWLFF
D: TRBD1; J: TRBJ1-5; size: -; V: TRBV4-2; DNA: TGTGCCAGCAGCCAAGGGCAGGGGGCAAGCCAGCCCCAGCATTTT; CDR3: CASSQGQGASQPQHF
D: TRBD1; J: TRBJ2-3; size: -; V: TRBV19; DNA: TGTGCCAGCCGGGACAGGGGGCGCGGAGATACGCAGTATTTT; CDR3: CASRDRGRGDTQYF
D: -; J: TRBJ2-1; size: few; V: TRBV11-2; DNA: TGTGCCAGCAGCCCCCTGAAAGGGGGTACCTACAATGAGCAGTTCTTC; CDR3: CASSPLKGGTYNEQFF
D: -; J: TRBJ1-1; size: -; V: TRBV6-1; DNA: TGTGCCAGCAGTCGGGGGACGGCGAACACTGAAGCTTTCTTT; CDR3: CASSRGTANTEAFF
D: -; J: TRBJ1-1; size: few; V: TRBV2; DNA: TGTGCCAGCAGTCCGGACAGCTATGAAGCTTTCTTT; CDR3: CASSPDSYEAFF
D: TRBD1; J: TRBJ2-1; size: -; V: TRBV3-1/TRBV3-2; DNA: TGTGCCAGCAGCCAGGGACAGGTCTCCTACAATGAGCAGTTCTTC; CDR3: CASSQGQVSYNEQFF
D: TRBD1; J: TRBJ2-1; size: -; V: TRBV7-9; DNA: TGTGCCAGCAGCTCAAGACGGGGACAGGGTAGCTCCTACAATGAGCAGTTCTTC; CDR3: CASSSRRGQGSSYNEQFF
D: -; J: TRBJ1-2; size: -; V: TRBV18; DNA: TGTGCCAGCTCACCACGGGGCAGGGATGGCTACACCTTC; CDR3: CASSPRGRDGYTF
D: TRBD2; J: TRBJ2-1; size: -; V: TRBV5-1; DNA: TGCGCCAGCAGCTTGGCCCTCCGACTAGCGGGGGGGCGAGGGGGACACAATGAGCAGTTCTTC; CDR3: CASSLALRLAGGRGGHNEQFF
D: TRBD1; J: TRBJ1-1; size: -; V: TRBV6-4; DNA: TGTGCCAGCAGTGAAGATTGGGACAGGGGAACAGCTTTCTTT; CDR3: CASSEDWDRGTAFF
D: -; J: TRBJ1-1; size: -; V: TRBV30; DNA: TGTGCCTGGAGTTCAGGGCGCATGACACCCATGAACACTGAAGCTTTCTTT; CDR3: CAWSSGRMTPMNTEAFF
D: -; J: TRBJ2-7; size: -; V: TRBV12-3/TRBV12-4; DNA: TGTGCCAGCAGCCCTTACAACGAGCAGTACTTC; CDR3: CASSPYNEQYF
D: -; J: TRBJ2-1; size: -; V: TRBV27; DNA: TGTGCCAGCAGTTTCACCTGGGGGACTCCGAATGAGCAGTTCTTC; CDR3: CASSFTWGTPNEQFF